Below are 27 T cell receptor beta chains sequenced from a single sample in a study of shared clonotypes between healthy human individuals. The protocol was immunoSEQ multiplex PCR, while the TCRdb copy is restricted to in-frame clones and leaves out a portion. The sample contains 2 million or so clones, 95% of which appear only once. Sequencing used naive CD4+ T cells sorted from blood. Specified subset: CD45RA+ positively selected. The receptors were gathered from a man between 18 and 35 years old in good health.

Only one count was recorded for this clone. V gene TRBV5-6 combines with J gene TRBJ1-2, with 9 bases fitting TRBD1. This CDR3 has 13 residues. Trimming removed 1 base from V and 7 bases from J; junction bases left unmatched: 2. Germline values: CDR1 SGHDT, CDR2 YYEEEE. The CDR3 bases are TGTGCCAGCAGCTTGACAGGGGGCGTTGGCTACACCTTC. Its translation is CASSLTGGVGYTF.

J is TRBJ2-3 and V is TRBV9; 8 bases are a match to TRBD1. The ends lost 4 bases at V and 3 bases at J; junction bases unmatched: 7. CDR1 is SGDLS, CDR2 YYNGEE, per germline. CDR3 length: 15 amino acids. The CDR3 sequence: CASSQHQGATDTQYF. CDR3 DNA sequence: TGTGCCAGCAGCCAACACCAGGGGGCTACAGATACGCAGTATTTT.

DNA for the CDR3: TGCGCCAGCAGCTGGAGAGCGGAGGAGACCCAGTACTTC. It encodes CASSWRAEETQYF. This chain uses TRBV5-1 with TRBJ2-5; D may be TRBD2 (5 bases). Germline V gene data show CDR1 as SGHRS and CDR2 as YFSETQ. The CDR3 spans 13 residues. The V end was cut by 3 bases, the J end by 5 bases, with 11 bases between.

The rearrangement joins TRBV5-1 to TRBJ2-1, with TRBD2 identical over 12 bases. V shed 1 base, J shed 6 bases, and the junction held 8 bases outside the gene matches. CDR3 length equals 17 residues. Germline CDR1 is SGHRS and CDR2 is YFSETQ. CDR3 in amino acids: CASSLNYGLAGTNEQFF. The CDR3 nucleotides read TGCGCCAGCAGCTTGAATTACGGACTAGCGGGGACCAATGAGCAGTTCTTC.

The chain links TRBV5-4 to TRBJ2-3, with D possibly being TRBD2 (6 bases). The CDR3 length is 15 residues. The V gene's germline CDR1 is SGHNT and CDR2 YYREEE (reference sequence). V was pared by 4 bases and J by 5 bases, with 17 bases between. The DNA of the CDR3 is TGTGCCAGCAGCCTCTCGGCGGGAAAGGGAGATACGCAGTATTTT. Encoded protein: CASSLSAGKGDTQYF.

V usage is TRBV5-4 and J usage is TRBJ2-3; TRBD2 agrees at 9 bases. CDR3 length: 16 residues. V gave up 6 bases and J gave up 1 base; unmatched junction bases: 9. Germline V gene sequence: CDR1 SGHNT, CDR2 YYREEE (reference sequence). Written as DNA, the CDR3 is TGTGCCAGCACCACTTCTAGCGGGACTGGCACAGATACGCAGTATTTT. It encodes CASTTSSGTGTDTQYF.

This chain links TRBV29-1 with TRBJ2-7, with 9 bases identical to TRBD1. This CDR3 has 13 residues. The V gene end was trimmed by 4 bases and the J gene end by 6 bases; junction bases not matched to a gene: 7. CDR1 and CDR2 (germline): SQVTM, ANQGSEA. CDR3 nucleotide sequence: TGCAGCGTTGGGGGACAGGGATGGGGCGAGCAGTACTTC. It yields the protein CSVGGQGWGEQYF.

The chain joins TRBV6-5 to TRBJ2-1, with 9 bases identical to TRBD2. V lost 4 bases and J lost 3; bases outside the gene matches: 7. The CDR3 covers 16 residues. CDR1 MNHEY and CDR2 SVGAGI come from the germline V gene. The CDR3 nucleotides read TGTGCCAGCAGTTTGTCTGGAGCGGGGGGCTACAATGAGCAGTTCTTC. Protein sequence: CASSLSGAGGYNEQFF.

With regard to this clone: At the DNA level, this CDR3 is encoded by other sequences in the same sample as well. V and J are TRBV20-1 and TRBJ2-5; D not certain. V gave up 2 bases and J gave up 5 bases, with 3 bases separating them. CDR1 and CDR2 (germline): DFQATT, SNEGSKA (reference sequence). This CDR3 spans 10 amino acids. The CDR3 sequence: CSARRETQYF. CDR3 nucleotide sequence: TGCAGTGCTAGAAGGGAGACCCAGTACTTC.

This chain uses TRBV5-1 with TRBJ1-5, with D possibly matching TRBD1 (5 bases). Germline V gene data show CDR1 as SGHRS and CDR2 as YFSETQ. This CDR3 is built from 15 residues. Trimming left V 0 bases short and J 2 bases short, with 9 bases between. This CDR3 is CASSLVGLGNQPQHF. CDR3 nucleotide sequence: TGCGCCAGCAGCTTGGTGGGGCTAGGCAATCAGCCCCAGCATTTT.

The V gene is TRBV6-1, the J gene TRBJ2-7, with 9 positions matching TRBD1. Looked up from germline, CDR1 is MNHNS and CDR2 is SASEGT. V lost 6 bases, J lost 4 bases, and 7 bases stayed unmatched. This CDR3 comprises 14 residues. The DNA for the CDR3 is TGTGCCAGCAGAAGGACAGGGGATTTGTACGAGCAGTACTTC. Translation: CASRRTGDLYEQYF.

The genes are TRBV30 and TRBJ2-5; 10 nucleotides match TRBD1. Germline V gene lookup returns CDR1 GTSNPN and CDR2 SVGIG (reference sequence). V trimming: 5 bases; J trimming: 5 bases; junction bases outside the gene matches: 8. The CDR3 runs to 14 residues. Written as DNA, the CDR3 is TGTGCCTGGGCCCGGGACAGGGGAACGGAGACCCAGTACTTC. Translation gives CAWARDRGTETQYF. The whole variable domain, filled in from reference TRBV30 and TRBJ2-5, reads SQTIHQWPATLVQPVGSPLSLECTVEGTSNPNLYWYRQAAGRGLQLLFYSVGIGQISSEVPQNLSASRPQDRQFILSSKKLLLSDSGFYLCAWARDRGTETQYFGPGTRLLVL.

V gene TRBV5-6 combines with J gene TRBJ1-2, with a tentative D call TRBD1 (5 bases). V was clipped by 4 bases and J by 3 bases, with 10 bases between them. The CDR3 is 13 amino acids. In germline, CDR1 is SGHDT, CDR2 YYEEEE. The CDR3 spells CASSIGDYYGYTF. The DNA for the CDR3 is TGTGCCAGCAGCATAGGGGACTACTATGGCTACACCTTC.

Here the CDR3 DNA reads TGTGCCAGCAGCTTGAGCGGGGGGGAGCACAATGAGCAGTTCTTC. Protein product: CASSLSGGEHNEQFF. The chain uses TRBV7-8 and TRBJ2-1; 10 bases fit TRBD2. The trim removed 3 bases at V and 5 bases at J, leaving 4 bases unmatched. Germline V gives CDR1 SGHVS, CDR2 FQNEAQ. The CDR3 loop spans 15 amino acids.

The V call is TRBV28, the J call TRBJ2-7; no reliable D call. The CDR3 is 14 residues long. Germline CDR1 MDHEN, CDR2 SYDVKM. V shed 3 bases and J shed 2 bases, with 11 bases lying between them. Here the CDR3 DNA reads TGTGCCAGCAGTTTTAGCCTTCCGCCCTACGAGCAGTACTTC. Its protein is CASSFSLPPYEQYF.

As regards this clone: The same CDR3 can be traced to other DNA sequences in this sample. The V gene is TRBV18, the J gene TRBJ1-2; no reliable D call. V lost 3 bases and J 2 bases, leaving 7 bases between the germline ends. Germline CDR1 is KGHSH and CDR2 is LQKENI. CDR3 length: 13 residues. The CDR3 DNA reads TGTGCCAGCTCACCGTCAAGCAACTATGGCTACACCTTC. Protein sequence: CASSPSSNYGYTF.

J is TRBJ2-1 and V is TRBV4-3, with 10 bases aligning to TRBD1. This CDR3 is 20 amino acids long. The germline CDR1 and CDR2 sequences are LGHNA and YSLEER. With V trimmed by 0 bases and J by 1 base, 12 bases remained unmatched. The CDR3 reads CASSQDSGGDRGTSYNEQFF. The CDR3 nucleotides read TGCGCCAGCAGCCAAGATTCGGGAGGGGACAGGGGCACTTCCTACAATGAGCAGTTCTTC.

This sequence joins TRBV10-3 and TRBJ1-1; 7 positions match TRBD1. Trimming cost V 4 bases and J 6 bases; bases outside gene matches: 5. Germline-derived CDR1 and CDR2 are ENHRY and SYGVKD. CDR3 length: 13 residues. CDR3 loop: CAISGQGEAEAFF. The CDR3 DNA reads as TGTGCCATCAGTGGACAGGGCGAGGCTGAAGCTTTCTTT.

The chain carries TRBV30 and TRBJ1-5; D unresolved. Germline V CDR1 and CDR2: GTSNPN, SVGIG (reference sequence). V was shortened by 0 bases and J by 6 bases, with 9 bases between the two germline ends. The CDR3 consists of 13 residues. CDR3 coding DNA: TGTGCCTGGAGTGTGGTCCCGGGTCAGCCCCAGCATTTT. Protein: CAWSVVPGQPQHF.

This chain links TRBV2 with TRBJ1-6; D possibly corresponds to TRBD1 (6 bases). The CDR3 runs to 17 residues. The germline V gene encodes CDR1 SNHLY and CDR2 FYNNEI. The V gene lost 2 bases and the J gene lost 4 bases, with 15 bases spanning the gap. The chain's CDR3 is CASSELDGQTYNSPLHF. CDR3 DNA sequence: TGTGCCAGCAGTGAATTAGATGGACAGACTTATAATTCACCCCTCCACTTT.

The V and J genes are TRBV5-1 and TRBJ2-2; tentatively, D is TRBD2 (6 bases). CDR3 length: 16 amino acids. V was pared by 3 bases and J by 5 bases, with 17 bases between. Germline V CDR1 and CDR2: SGHRS, YFSETQ. In DNA, the CDR3 is TGCGCCAGCAGCTCCCTCGGTTTGGGGGGAACCGGGGAGCTGTTTTTT. It translates to CASSSLGLGGTGELFF. Combining the CDR3 with reference TRBV5-1 and TRBJ2-2 gives the whole variable domain KAGVTQTPRYLIKTRGQQVTLSCSPISGHRSVSWYQQTPGQGLQFLFEYFSETQRNKGNFPGRFSGRQFSNSRSEMNVSTLELGDSALYLCASSSLGLGGTGELFFGEGSRLTVL.

V usage is TRBV28 and J usage is TRBJ2-7; D possibly matches TRBD1 or TRBD2 (5 bases each). The CDR3 loop spans 15 amino acids. The V end lost 4 bases, the J end lost 2 bases, and 15 bases lay between the germline ends. In germline, CDR1 is MDHEN, CDR2 SYDVKM. The DNA of the CDR3 is TGTGCCAGCAGTTCGGACGGGGCGAGCACCTACGAGCAGTACTTC. It codes for CASSSDGASTYEQYF.

Worth noting for this clone: Other DNA sequences in the sample encode the same CDR3. V and J are TRBV5-4 and TRBJ2-1; 12 bases agree with TRBD2. The CDR3 runs 16 residues. CDR1 and CDR2 (germline): SGHNT, YYREEE (reference sequence). V lost 4 bases, J lost 3 bases, and 5 bases stayed unmatched. The CDR3 DNA is TGTGCCAGCAGCACCGCTAGCGGGAGGGTCTACAATGAGCAGTTCTTC. This encodes CASSTASGRVYNEQFF.

The chain is built from TRBV28 and TRBJ1-5; D unclear. Trimming stripped 6 bases from V and 0 bases from J, with 18 bases between. Per germline, CDR1 MDHEN and CDR2 SYDVKM. CDR3 length: 17 residues. CDR3 bases: TGTGCCAGCAGCCCCCTCTTTGCGGTTTATAGCAATCAGCCCCAGCATTTT. Translated, it gives CASSPLFAVYSNQPQHF.

The chain links TRBV19 to TRBJ1-5, with D perhaps matching TRBD1 (6 bases). CDR1 is LNHDA, CDR2 SQIVND, per germline (reference sequence). Trimming left V 7 bases short and J 7 bases short, with 17 bases between. There are 14 residues in the CDR3. This chain's CDR3 is CASTRQEGGQPQHF. In DNA form, the CDR3 reads TGTGCCAGTACCCGACAGGAGGGAGGCCAGCCCCAGCATTTT. Combining the CDR3 with reference TRBV19 and TRBJ1-5 gives the whole variable domain DGGITQSPKYLFRKEGQNVTLSCEQNLNHDAMYWYRQDPGQGLRLIYYSQIVNDFQKGDIAEGYSVSREKKESFPLTVTSAQKNPTAFYLCASTRQEGGQPQHFGDGTRLSIL.

V is TRBV19 and J is TRBJ1-1, with a possible D match to TRBD1 (6 bases). Germline V gene lookup returns CDR1 LNHDA and CDR2 SQIVND (reference sequence). The CDR3 extends over 17 amino acids. Trimming pared 0 bases from V and 2 bases from J, leaving 16 bases between. DNA for the CDR3: TGTGCCAGTAGTATAGATCTGGGGGCAGGTTCTAACACTGAAGCTTTCTTT. Its translation: CASSIDLGAGSNTEAFF.

The chain carries TRBV5-1 and TRBJ1-4; 7 bases are shared with TRBD1. With 0 bases clipped from V and 7 bases from J, the junction kept 3 bases outside the gene matches. The CDR3 loop spans 14 amino acids. CDR1 and CDR2 (germline): SGHRS, YFSETQ. CDR3 DNA: TGCGCCAGCAGCTTGGGGTCAGGGGGTGAAAAACTGTTTTTT. This sequence encodes CASSLGSGGEKLFF.